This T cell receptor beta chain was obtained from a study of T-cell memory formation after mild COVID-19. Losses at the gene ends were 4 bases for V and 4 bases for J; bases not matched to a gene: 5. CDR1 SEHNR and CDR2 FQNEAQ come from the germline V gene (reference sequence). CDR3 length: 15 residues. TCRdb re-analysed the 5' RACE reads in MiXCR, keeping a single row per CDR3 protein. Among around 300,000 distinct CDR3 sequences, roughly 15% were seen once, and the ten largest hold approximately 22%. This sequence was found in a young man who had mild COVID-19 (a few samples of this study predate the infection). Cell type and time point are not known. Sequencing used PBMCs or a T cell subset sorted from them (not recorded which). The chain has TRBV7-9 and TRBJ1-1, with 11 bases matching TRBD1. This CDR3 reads CASSSPGQGGTEAFF. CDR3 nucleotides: TGTGCCAGCAGCTCTCCGGGACAGGGGGGCACTGAAGCTTTCTTT.